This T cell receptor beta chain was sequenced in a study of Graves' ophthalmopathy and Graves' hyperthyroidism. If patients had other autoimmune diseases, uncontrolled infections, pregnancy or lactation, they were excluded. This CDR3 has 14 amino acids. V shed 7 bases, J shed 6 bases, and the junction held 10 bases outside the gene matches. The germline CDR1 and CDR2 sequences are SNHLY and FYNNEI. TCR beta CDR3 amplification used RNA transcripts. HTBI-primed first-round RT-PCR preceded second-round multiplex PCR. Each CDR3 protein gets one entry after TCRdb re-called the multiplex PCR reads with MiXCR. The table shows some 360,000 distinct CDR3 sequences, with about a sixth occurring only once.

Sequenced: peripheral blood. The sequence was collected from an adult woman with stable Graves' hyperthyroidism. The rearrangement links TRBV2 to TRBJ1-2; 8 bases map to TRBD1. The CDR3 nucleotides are TGTGCCAGCATCAGGACAGGGTTGGGGGATGGCTACACCTTC. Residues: CASIRTGLGDGYTF.